A selection of T cell receptor beta chains follows, all from one sample in a study of early T cells in non-severe SARS-CoV-2 infection. TCRdb recomputed calls from the 5' RACE reads with MiXCR, one row per CDR3 protein. The table records approximately 99,000 distinct CDR3 sequences, around 10% of them present only once. The source material was whole blood. The receptors stem from an adult who was a healthcare worker with PCR-confirmed SARS-CoV-2 infection or an uninfected control (not recorded which). CDR3s include the opening cysteine and the closing phenylalanine or tryptophan. The D gene is left open where the match is weak. A row's size may be missing; if present it is once, few, many or a size class.

V gene,D gene,J gene,clone size,CDR3 protein,CDR3 DNA
TRBV7-9,-,TRBJ2-4,few,CASEGSKNIQYF,TGTGCCAGCGAGGGATCCAAAAACATTCAGTACTTC
TRBV24-1,-,TRBJ2-5,-,CATSDREKETQYF,TGTGCCACCAGTGATCGGGAGAAGGAGACCCAGTACTTC
TRBV10-3,TRBD1,TRBJ1-2,many,CANRDRSANYGYTF,TGTGCCAACCGGGACAGATCAGCTAACTATGGCTACACCTTC
TRBV28,-,TRBJ2-2,-,CASRVVQLNTGELFF,TGTGCCAGCAGGGTTGTACAGCTCAACACCGGGGAGCTGTTTTTT
TRBV9,TRBD2,TRBJ2-3,-,CASSVGGGPTDTQYF,TGTGCCAGCAGCGTAGGCGGGGGGCCCACAGATACGCAGTATTTT
TRBV7-6,TRBD2,TRBJ2-5,few,CASSKRTLGRGGETQYF,TGTGCCAGCAGCAAACGCACTCTCGGACGCGGGGGAGAGACCCAGTACTTC
TRBV12-3/TRBV12-4,TRBD2,TRBJ2-7,many,CASSFLAGNEQYF,TGTGCCAGCAGTTTTTTAGCGGGGAACGAGCAGTACTTC
TRBV11-2,-,TRBJ2-6,many,CASSLAGANVLTF,TGTGCCAGCAGCTTAGCTGGGGCCAACGTCCTGACTTTC
TRBV6-1,TRBD1,TRBJ1-1,few,CASSAEDRGNTEAFF,TGTGCCAGCAGTGCAGAAGACAGGGGGAACACTGAAGCTTTCTTT
TRBV9,-,TRBJ2-7,-,CASSVGPEAGEQYF,TGTGCCAGCAGCGTAGGTCCGGAGGCGGGTGAGCAGTACTTC
TRBV29-1,-,TRBJ2-7,many,CSVDGGSDEQYF,TGCAGCGTTGACGGGGGCAGTGACGAGCAGTACTTC
TRBV11-2,-,TRBJ2-1,many,CASSPSGQGTSVEQFF,TGTGCCAGCAGCCCTTCAGGACAGGGGACTAGCGTTGAGCAGTTCTTC
TRBV25-1,-,TRBJ1-2,many,CASSELGSSNYGYTF,TGTGCCAGCAGTGAATTGGGGTCCTCTAACTATGGCTACACCTTC
TRBV28,-,TRBJ2-1,-,CASSLTGNYNEQFF,TGTGCCAGCAGTTTAACAGGGAACTACAATGAGCAGTTCTTC
TRBV12-3/TRBV12-4,-,TRBJ2-3,-,CASSPPQAVLRTDTQYF,TGTGCCAGCAGCCCCCCCCAGGCGGTATTAAGGACAGATACGCAGTATTTT
TRBV24-1,TRBD2,TRBJ2-1,-,CATSDPSRGAHNEQFF,TGTGCCACCAGTGATCCCTCGCGGGGGGCCCACAATGAGCAGTTCTTC
TRBV5-6,-,TRBJ1-6,many,CASSSLNRTVFIRPLHF,TGTGCCAGCAGCTCCCTGAATCGGACGGTCTTTATCAGACCCCTCCACTTT
TRBV7-3,-,TRBJ2-6,few,CASSFRQPGANVLTF,TGTGCCAGCAGCTTTCGACAGCCTGGGGCCAACGTCCTGACTTTC
TRBV7-9,TRBD2,TRBJ2-7,few,CASSLGLANYEQYF,TGTGCCAGCAGCTTAGGACTAGCAAACTACGAGCAGTACTTC